This entry lists 26 T cell receptor beta chains sequenced from one sample in a study of response to subunit inactivated influenza vaccine. TCRdb analysed the RT-PCR reads with MiXCR anew, one entry per CDR3 protein. The sample yields a few hundred thousand distinct CDR3 sequences, approximately 20% seen once. Source: PBMCs from blood, taken 21 months after vaccination. All receptors derive from a man aged 45 to 75 who received an inactivated influenza vaccine.

The rearrangement uses TRBV29-1 and TRBJ2-7, with 9 bases fitting TRBD1. From germline, CDR1 is SQVTM and CDR2 ANQGSEA. The trim removed 6 bases at V and 3 bases at J, leaving 3 bases unmatched. The CDR3 extends over 12 amino acids. CDR3 sequence: CSVADRGYEQYF. CDR3 coding DNA: TGCAGCGTAGCGGACAGGGGCTACGAGCAGTACTTC.

A few counts support this clonotype. This chain uses TRBV7-6 with TRBJ2-1; D is unclear. The CDR3 has 15 residues. Trimming took off 5 bases at V and 3 bases at J, with 14 bases between the two ends. Germline V CDR1 and CDR2: SGHVS, FNYEAQ. CDR3 residues: CASSIVKEDYNEQFF. CDR3 DNA: TGTGCCAGCAGCATAGTGAAGGAAGACTACAATGAGCAGTTCTTC.

This clonotype was picked up a small number of times. The rearrangement joins TRBV4-3 to TRBJ1-2; D unclear. The CDR3 loop spans 14 amino acids. Germline lookup yields CDR1 LGHNA and CDR2 YSLEER. The V gene lost 0 bases and the J gene lost 8 bases, with 13 bases spanning the gap. The CDR3 spells CASSQDPGFGGYTF. DNA of the CDR3: TGCGCCAGCAGCCAAGATCCCGGCTTTGGCGGCTACACCTTC.

This clonotype occurred a few times. Here the CDR3 DNA reads TGCAGCCCCCGGGACAGGGGATTCTTT. The encoded protein is CSPRDRGFF. The chain employs TRBV20-1 and TRBJ1-1, with 10 bases matching TRBD1. CDR1 is DFQATT and CDR2 is SNEGSKA in the germline V gene (reference sequence). The CDR3 is 9 amino acids.

This clonotype has just a few counts. V is TRBV6-2 or TRBV6-3 and J is TRBJ2-1; D call uncertain. The V end lost 5 bases, the J end lost 9 bases, and 8 bases lay between the germline ends. Germline CDR1 is MNHEY and CDR2 is SVGEGT. This CDR3 contains 11 residues. CDR3 amino acids: CASSRSREQFF. The CDR3, as DNA: TGTGCCAGCAGTAGAAGTCGTGAGCAGTTCTTC.

The V call is TRBV28, the J call TRBJ1-4; D uncertain. Between the trimmed V and J ends, which lost 5 bases and 2 bases, there was a span of 9 bases. Germline CDR1 and CDR2: MDHEN and SYDVKM. The CDR3 is made up of 14 amino acids. The CDR3 loop is CASSQYSTNEKLFF. The CDR3 DNA reads as TGTGCCAGCAGTCAGTACTCGACTAATGAAAAACTGTTTTTT.

The table lists this clonotype with a few counts. In nucleotides, the CDR3 is TGCAGTGCTAGAGATTTTTTAGGCGGGGTTGGCTACACCTTC. It yields the protein CSARDFLGGVGYTF. This chain connects TRBV20-1 to TRBJ1-2, with D hard to call. The CDR3 is 14 residues long. Between the trimmed V and J ends, which lost 0 bases and 7 bases, there was a span of 15 bases. Germline V lookup: CDR1 DFQATT, CDR2 SNEGSKA (reference sequence).

This clonotype showed up just a few times. This sequence joins TRBV7-9 and TRBJ1-3; unclear D gene. Per germline, CDR1 SEHNR and CDR2 FQNEAQ (reference sequence). V dropped 1 base and J dropped 0 bases, with 10 bases sitting between them. The CDR3 length is 16 residues. CDR3 sequence reads: CASSLEGSLSGNTIYF. The CDR3, as DNA: TGTGCCAGCAGCTTAGAAGGCAGTCTCTCTGGAAACACCATATATTTT.

This sequence joins TRBV20-1 and TRBJ1-6; D might be TRBD1 (5 bases). V lost 1 base and J 7 bases, leaving 14 bases between the germline ends. Germline V gives CDR1 DFQATT, CDR2 SNEGSKA (reference sequence). The CDR3 is 15 residues long. The CDR3 DNA reads as TGCAGTGCTAGAGGGGGAGGGACGGGGAATTCACCCCTCCACTTT. It yields the protein CSARGGGTGNSPLHF.

This clonotype has at least ten counts. This chain uses TRBV3-1 with TRBJ1-1, with D uncertain. CDR3 length: 13 residues. V lost 4 bases and J lost 2, with 8 bases in between. In germline, CDR1 is LGHDT, CDR2 YNNKEL (reference sequence). The CDR3 DNA reads as TGTGCCAGCAGCCCCTCCTTTAACACTGAAGCTTTCTTT. This gives the protein CASSPSFNTEAFF.

The rearrangement joins TRBV6-1 to TRBJ2-1; 12 bases fit TRBD1. The germline V gene has CDR1 MNHNS and CDR2 SASEGT. There are 15 residues in the CDR3. Losses at the gene ends were 2 bases for V and 8 bases for J; bases not matched to a gene: 4. The CDR3 nucleotides are TGTGCCAGCAGTGAACCGGGACAGGGGGCACATGAGCAGTTCTTC. Amino acids: CASSEPGQGAHEQFF.

The chain joins TRBV2 to TRBJ2-3; 9 bases align to TRBD2. CDR1 and CDR2 from the germline V gene are SNHLY and FYNNEI. Unmatched junction bases numbered 10, after V lost 6 bases and J lost 3 bases. The CDR3 is 16 amino acids. For the CDR3, the DNA is TGTGCCAGCAGCCCCCGAGCGGGGGGTGTAACAGATACGCAGTATTTT. This codes for CASSPRAGGVTDTQYF. Variable domain in full (rest from reference TRBV2 and TRBJ2-3): EPEVTQTPSHQVTQMGQEVILRCVPISNHLYFYWYRQILGQKVEFLVSFYNNEISEKSEIFDDQFSVERPDGSNFTLKIRSTKLEDSAMYFCASSPRAGGVTDTQYFGPGTRLTVL.

This chain connects TRBV12-3 or TRBV12-4 to TRBJ1-1; 7 bases line up with TRBD1. CDR3 length: 13 residues. The junction had 6 bases not matched to a gene; V was cut back by 1 base and J by 10 bases. CDR3 amino acids: CASSLGQGGIAFF. In DNA, the CDR3 is TGTGCCAGCAGTTTAGGACAGGGAGGTATAGCTTTCTTT.

The CDR3 sequence: CSASMVSWTEAFF. The CDR3 bases are TGCAGTGCTAGTATGGTTTCGTGGACTGAAGCTTTCTTT. This sequence joins TRBV20-1 and TRBJ1-1; D unclear. Trimming took 3 bases from V and 5 from J, leaving 13 bases between them. The CDR3 has 13 amino acids. Germline-derived CDR1 and CDR2 are DFQATT and SNEGSKA (reference sequence).

This chain joins TRBV7-9 and TRBJ2-5, with TRBD2 as a possible D gene (5 bases). Germline-derived CDR1 and CDR2 are SEHNR and FQNEAQ (reference sequence). V lost 5 bases, J lost 7 bases, and 11 bases lay in between. The CDR3 runs to 12 residues. The CDR3 nucleotides are TGTGCCAGCAGCCACCCCGGAGGGACCCAGTACTTC. This codes for CASSHPGGTQYF.

The chain is built from TRBV2 and TRBJ2-2; maybe TRBD2 (7 bases). Per germline, CDR1 SNHLY and CDR2 FYNNEI. The CDR3 is 15 residues long. Trimming cost V 7 bases and J 6 bases, with 18 bases left between them. The CDR3 here is CASTREGVWAGELFF. CDR3 coding DNA: TGTGCCAGCACCAGGGAGGGGGTATGGGCCGGGGAGCTGTTTTTT.

This clonotype was counted only a few times. This chain links TRBV10-2 with TRBJ2-3; 10 bases line up with TRBD1. CDR1 and CDR2 (germline): WSHSY, SAAADI. The CDR3 contains 17 residues. J gave up 4 bases and V 8 bases, and 15 bases lay outside the gene matches. For the CDR3, the DNA is TGCGCCAGCGGGGTGACAGGGGGCTTAAAGTTCTCAGATACGCAGTATTTT. Translation: CASGVTGGLKFSDTQYF.

A few counts support this clonotype. V usage is TRBV15 and J usage is TRBJ1-3; D is uncertain. Germline CDR1 LNHNV, CDR2 YYDKDF (reference sequence). The CDR3 extends over 15 amino acids. V gave up 1 base and J gave up 2 bases, with 9 bases separating them. CDR3 coding DNA: TGTGCCACCAGCAGAGGGGCCCGTACTGGAAACACCATATATTTT. It translates to CATSRGARTGNTIYF.

V is TRBV28 and J is TRBJ2-5; weak D call: TRBD2 (5 bases). The CDR3 is made up of 14 amino acids. V lost 7 bases to trimming and J lost 4 bases, with 16 bases between them. In germline, CDR1 is MDHEN, CDR2 SYDVKM. CDR3 protein: CASTIGGGPETQYF. DNA of the CDR3: TGTGCCAGCACCATAGGAGGCGGTCCAGAGACCCAGTACTTC. Filled out from reference TRBV28 and TRBJ2-5, the complete variable domain reads DVKVTQSSRYLVKRTGEKVFLECVQDMDHENMFWYRQDPGLGLRLIYFSYDVKMKEKGDIPEGYSVSREKKERFSLILESASTNQTSMYLCASTIGGGPETQYFGPGTRLLVL.

This clonotype occurred a few times. This chain connects TRBV28 to TRBJ1-3; D might be TRBD1 (6 bases). The CDR3 is made up of 16 amino acids. Trimming pared 6 bases from V and 0 bases from J, leaving 15 bases between. CDR1 and CDR2 (germline): MDHEN, SYDVKM. The CDR3 DNA sequence: TGTGCCAGCAGCCGCGGGGGCCTCCGCTCTGGAAACACCATATATTTT. Encoded protein: CASSRGGLRSGNTIYF.

The chain joins TRBV6-2 or TRBV6-3 to TRBJ1-1; D not resolved. The germline CDR1 and CDR2 sequences are MNHEY and SVGEGT. This CDR3 is built from 18 residues. V was cut by 3 bases and J by 3 bases, with 23 bases left in between. The chain's CDR3 is CASSYSGVGRPGDTEAFF. CDR3 nucleotides: TGTGCCAGCAGTTATAGTGGGGTCGGGCGCCCCGGGGACACTGAAGCTTTCTTT.

This clonotype occurred a few times. The V and J genes are TRBV5-1 and TRBJ2-3; 9 positions match TRBD2. This CDR3 has 15 amino acids. V was pared by 7 bases and J by 7 bases, with 13 bases of the junction left unmatched. The germline CDR1 and CDR2 sequences are SGHRS and YFSETQ. Here the CDR3 DNA reads TGCGCCAGCCGCCGGACTAGCGATACCAGGCATACGCAGTATTTT. Translating it yields CASRRTSDTRHTQYF.

This clonotype was counted between two and nine times. The chain carries TRBV20-1 and TRBJ2-1; D is possibly TRBD2 (5 bases). The CDR3 sequence is 18 residues long. CDR1 is DFQATT, CDR2 SNEGSKA, per germline (reference sequence). The V and J ends lost 1 base and 7 bases respectively, with 26 bases between them. The CDR3 sequence: CSARAPGSHLGSGNEQFF. The CDR3 DNA sequence: TGCAGTGCTAGAGCTCCTGGGTCCCATTTGGGGTCGGGGAATGAGCAGTTCTTC.

The chain couples TRBV6-6 to TRBJ1-2; D is unresolved. This CDR3 contains 13 residues. CDR1 MNHNY and CDR2 SVGAGI come from the germline V gene (reference sequence). With 2 bases removed from V and 8 bases from J, the gap between germline ends came to 12 bases. This CDR3 reads CASSYAPLEGYTF. The CDR3 DNA sequence: TGTGCCAGCAGTTACGCCCCGCTCGAGGGCTACACCTTC.

This chain links TRBV6-2 or TRBV6-3 with TRBJ2-4; the D is unclear. V was clipped by 4 bases and J by 7 bases, with 11 bases between them. The CDR3 contains 13 residues. Germline V gives CDR1 MNHEY, CDR2 SVGEGT. This CDR3 reads CASSSALANIQYF. DNA of the CDR3: TGTGCCAGCAGTTCGGCCCTGGCCAACATTCAGTACTTC.

Written as DNA, the CDR3 is TGTGCCACCAGTGACCCGGACAGGGGTTGGCGAGAGCAGTACTTC. Translating it yields CATSDPDRGWREQYF. V is TRBV24-1 and J is TRBJ2-7; 9 nucleotides match TRBD1. Germline V gene data show CDR1 as KGHDR and CDR2 as SFDVKD. J gave up 7 bases and V 4 bases, and 10 bases lay outside the gene matches. CDR3 length: 15 residues.